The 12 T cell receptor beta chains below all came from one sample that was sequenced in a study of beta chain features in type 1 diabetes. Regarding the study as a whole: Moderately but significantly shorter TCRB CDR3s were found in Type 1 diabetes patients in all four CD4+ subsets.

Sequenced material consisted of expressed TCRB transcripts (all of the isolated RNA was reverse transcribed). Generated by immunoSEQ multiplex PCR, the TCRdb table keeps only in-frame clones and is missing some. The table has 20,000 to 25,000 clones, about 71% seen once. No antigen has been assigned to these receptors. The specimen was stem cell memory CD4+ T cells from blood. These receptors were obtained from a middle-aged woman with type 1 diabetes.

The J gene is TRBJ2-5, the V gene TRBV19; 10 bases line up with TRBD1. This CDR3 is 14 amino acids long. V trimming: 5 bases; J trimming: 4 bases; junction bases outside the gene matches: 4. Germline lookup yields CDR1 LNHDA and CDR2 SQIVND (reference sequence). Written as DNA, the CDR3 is TGTGCCAGTAGTGGGACAGGGGATGGAGAGACCCAGTACTTC. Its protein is CASSGTGDGETQYF.

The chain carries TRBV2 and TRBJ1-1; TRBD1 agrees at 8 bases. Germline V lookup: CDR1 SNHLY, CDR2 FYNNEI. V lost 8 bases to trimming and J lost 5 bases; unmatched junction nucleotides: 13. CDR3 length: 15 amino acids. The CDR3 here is CASVRPQGGWTEAFF. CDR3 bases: TGTGCCAGCGTTAGGCCACAGGGGGGTTGGACTGAAGCTTTCTTT.

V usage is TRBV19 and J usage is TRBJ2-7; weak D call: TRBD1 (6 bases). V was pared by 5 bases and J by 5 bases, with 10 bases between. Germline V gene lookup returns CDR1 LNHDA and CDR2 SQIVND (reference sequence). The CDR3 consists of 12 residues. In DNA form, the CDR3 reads TGTGCCAGTAGTGGCAGGGGCCACGAGCAGTACTTC. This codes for CASSGRGHEQYF.

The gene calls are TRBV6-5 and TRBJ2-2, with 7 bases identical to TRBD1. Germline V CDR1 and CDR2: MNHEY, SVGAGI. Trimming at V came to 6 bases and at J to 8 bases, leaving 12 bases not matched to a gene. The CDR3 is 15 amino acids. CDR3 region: CASSPTTGPEGELFF. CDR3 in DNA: TGTGCCAGCAGCCCGACGACAGGGCCTGAAGGGGAGCTGTTTTTT.

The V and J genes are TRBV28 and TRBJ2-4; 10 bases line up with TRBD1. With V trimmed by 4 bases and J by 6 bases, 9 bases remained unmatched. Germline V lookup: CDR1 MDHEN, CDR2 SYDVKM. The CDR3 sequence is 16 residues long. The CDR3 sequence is CASSSPGTGDTNIQYF. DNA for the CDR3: TGTGCCAGCAGTTCCCCCGGGACAGGGGACACAAACATTCAGTACTTC.

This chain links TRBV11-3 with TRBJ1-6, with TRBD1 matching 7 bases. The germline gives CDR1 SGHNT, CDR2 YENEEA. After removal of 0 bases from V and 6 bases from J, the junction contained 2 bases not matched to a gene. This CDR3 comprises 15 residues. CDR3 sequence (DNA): TGTGCCAGCAGCTTAGAGGCAGGGGGTAATTCACCCCTCCACTTT. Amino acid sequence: CASSLEAGGNSPLHF.

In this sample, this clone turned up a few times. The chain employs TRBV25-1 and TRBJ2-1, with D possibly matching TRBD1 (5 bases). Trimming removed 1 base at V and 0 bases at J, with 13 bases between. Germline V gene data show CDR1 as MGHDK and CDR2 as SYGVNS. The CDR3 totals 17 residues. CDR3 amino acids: CASSESGFGSSYNEQFF. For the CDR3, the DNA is TGTGCCAGCAGTGAATCAGGGTTTGGAAGCTCCTACAATGAGCAGTTCTTC.

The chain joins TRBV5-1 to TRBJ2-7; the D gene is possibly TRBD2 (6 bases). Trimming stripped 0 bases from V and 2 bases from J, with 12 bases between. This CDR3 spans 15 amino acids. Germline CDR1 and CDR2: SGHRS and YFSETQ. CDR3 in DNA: TGCGCCAGCAGCTTGGCCCCAGGACTAACCTACGAGCAGTACTTC. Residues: CASSLAPGLTYEQYF.

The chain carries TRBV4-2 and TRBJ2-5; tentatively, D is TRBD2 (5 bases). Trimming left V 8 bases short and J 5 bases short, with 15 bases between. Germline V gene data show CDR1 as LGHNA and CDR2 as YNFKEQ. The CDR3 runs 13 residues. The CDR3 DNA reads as TGTGCCAGCGCAGCGCACGGCGGGGAGACCCAGTACTTC. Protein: CASAAHGGETQYF.

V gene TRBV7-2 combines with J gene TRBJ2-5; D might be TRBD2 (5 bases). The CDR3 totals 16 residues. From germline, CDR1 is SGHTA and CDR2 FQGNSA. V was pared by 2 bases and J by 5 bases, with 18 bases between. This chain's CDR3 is CASSLRSGVWSETQYF. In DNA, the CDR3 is TGTGCCAGCAGCTTACGCTCCGGGGTATGGTCGGAGACCCAGTACTTC.

CDR3 coding DNA: TGTGCCAGCAGCCAAGAAGGTTCTCAGGGCAAAGCTTTCTTT. Translating gives CASSQEGSQGKAFF. The chain carries TRBV4-2 and TRBJ1-1, with a possible D match to TRBD1 (5 bases). V gave up 0 bases and J gave up 9 bases, with 14 bases separating them. The germline gives CDR1 LGHNA, CDR2 YNFKEQ. The CDR3 spans 14 residues.

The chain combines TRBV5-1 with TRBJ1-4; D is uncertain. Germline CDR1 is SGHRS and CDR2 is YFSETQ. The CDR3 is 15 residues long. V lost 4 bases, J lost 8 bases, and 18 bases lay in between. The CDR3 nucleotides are TGCGCCAGCAGCCCGGACCGAGGGCGCGGAGAAAAACTGTTTTTT. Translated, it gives CASSPDRGRGEKLFF. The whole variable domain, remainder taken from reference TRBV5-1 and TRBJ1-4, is KAGVTQTPRYLIKTRGQQVTLSCSPISGHRSVSWYQQTPGQGLQFLFEYFSETQRNKGNFPGRFSGRQFSNSRSEMNVSTLELGDSALYLCASSPDRGRGEKLFFGSGTQLSVL.